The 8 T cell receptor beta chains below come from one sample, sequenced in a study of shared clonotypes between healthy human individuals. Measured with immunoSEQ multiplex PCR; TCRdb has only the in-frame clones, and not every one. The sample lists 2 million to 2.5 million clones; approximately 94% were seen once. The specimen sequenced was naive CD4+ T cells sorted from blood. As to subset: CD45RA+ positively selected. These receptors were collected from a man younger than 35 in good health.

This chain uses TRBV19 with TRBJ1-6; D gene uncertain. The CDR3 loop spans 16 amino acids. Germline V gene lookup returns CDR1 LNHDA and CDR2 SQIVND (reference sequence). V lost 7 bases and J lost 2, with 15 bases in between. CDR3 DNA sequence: TGTGCCAGTACCGCGGACGGAAAAACCTATAATTCACCCCTCCACTTT. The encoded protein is CASTADGKTYNSPLHF.

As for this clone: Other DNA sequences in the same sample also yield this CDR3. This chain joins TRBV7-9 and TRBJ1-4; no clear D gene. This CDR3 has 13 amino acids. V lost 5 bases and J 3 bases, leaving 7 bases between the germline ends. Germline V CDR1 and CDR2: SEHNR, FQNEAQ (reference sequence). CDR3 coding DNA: TGTGCCAGCAGCCCCCGATCTAATGAAAAACTGTTTTTT. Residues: CASSPRSNEKLFF.

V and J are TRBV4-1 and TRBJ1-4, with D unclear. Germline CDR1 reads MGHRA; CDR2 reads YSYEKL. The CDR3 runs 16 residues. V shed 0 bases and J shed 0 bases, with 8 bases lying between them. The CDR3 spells CASSQDMAATNEKLFF. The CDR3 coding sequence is TGCGCCAGCAGCCAAGATATGGCTGCAACTAATGAAAAACTGTTTTTT.

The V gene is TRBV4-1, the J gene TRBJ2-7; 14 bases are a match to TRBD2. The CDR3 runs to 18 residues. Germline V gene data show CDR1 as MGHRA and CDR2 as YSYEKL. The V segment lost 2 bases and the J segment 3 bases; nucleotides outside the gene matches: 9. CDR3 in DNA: TGCGCCAGCAGCCAACAGACTAGCGGGAGGGCCCACTTCTACGAGCAGTACTTC. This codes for CASSQQTSGRAHFYEQYF.

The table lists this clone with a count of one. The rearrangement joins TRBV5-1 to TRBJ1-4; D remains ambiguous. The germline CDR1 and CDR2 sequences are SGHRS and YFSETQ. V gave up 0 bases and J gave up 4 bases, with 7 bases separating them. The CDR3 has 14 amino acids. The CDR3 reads CASSLVPGNEKLFF. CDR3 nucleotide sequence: TGCGCCAGCAGCTTGGTTCCGGGTAATGAAAAACTGTTTTTT.

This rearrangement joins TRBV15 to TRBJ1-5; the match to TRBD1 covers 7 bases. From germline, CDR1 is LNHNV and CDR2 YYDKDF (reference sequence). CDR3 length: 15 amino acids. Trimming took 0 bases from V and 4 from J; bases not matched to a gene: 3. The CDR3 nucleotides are TGTGCCACCAGCAGAGAAACAGGGGTTAATCAGCCCCAGCATTTT. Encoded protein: CATSRETGVNQPQHF.

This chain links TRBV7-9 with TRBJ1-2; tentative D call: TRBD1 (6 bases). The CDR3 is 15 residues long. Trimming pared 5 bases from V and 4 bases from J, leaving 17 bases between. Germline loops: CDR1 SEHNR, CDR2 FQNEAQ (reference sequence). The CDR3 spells CASSPSTGVSYGYTF. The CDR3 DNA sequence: TGTGCCAGCAGCCCCTCGACAGGCGTCTCCTATGGCTACACCTTC.

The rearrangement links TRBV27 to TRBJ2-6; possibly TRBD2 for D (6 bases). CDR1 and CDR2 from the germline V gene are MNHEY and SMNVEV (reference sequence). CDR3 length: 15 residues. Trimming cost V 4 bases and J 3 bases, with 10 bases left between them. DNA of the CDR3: TGTGCCAGCAGTTGGGGGGAGCGTGGGGCCAACGTCCTGACTTTC. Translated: CASSWGERGANVLTF. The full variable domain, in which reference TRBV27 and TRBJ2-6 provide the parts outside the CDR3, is EAQVTQNPRYLITVTGKKLTVTCSQNMNHEYMSWYRQDPGLGLRQIYYSMNVEVTDKGDVPEGYKVSRKEKRNFPLILESPSPNQTSLYFCASSWGERGANVLTFGAGSRLTVL.